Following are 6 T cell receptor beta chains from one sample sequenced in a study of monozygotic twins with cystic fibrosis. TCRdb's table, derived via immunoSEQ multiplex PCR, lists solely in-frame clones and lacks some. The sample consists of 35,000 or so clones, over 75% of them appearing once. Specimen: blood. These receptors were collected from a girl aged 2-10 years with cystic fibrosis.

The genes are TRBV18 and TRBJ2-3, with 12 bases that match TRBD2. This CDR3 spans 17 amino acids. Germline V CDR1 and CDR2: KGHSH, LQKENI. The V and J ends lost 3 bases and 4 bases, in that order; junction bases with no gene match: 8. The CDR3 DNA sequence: TGTGCCAGCTCACCTTATTCTAGCGGGGGGGCCTCAGATACGCAGTATTTT. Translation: CASSPYSSGGASDTQYF.

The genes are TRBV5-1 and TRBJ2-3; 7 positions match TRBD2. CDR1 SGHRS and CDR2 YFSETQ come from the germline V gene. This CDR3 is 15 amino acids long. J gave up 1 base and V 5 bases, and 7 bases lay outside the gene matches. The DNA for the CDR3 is TGCGCCAGCAGAGACCGGGGGGTTCGCACAGATACGCAGTATTTT. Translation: CASRDRGVRTDTQYF.

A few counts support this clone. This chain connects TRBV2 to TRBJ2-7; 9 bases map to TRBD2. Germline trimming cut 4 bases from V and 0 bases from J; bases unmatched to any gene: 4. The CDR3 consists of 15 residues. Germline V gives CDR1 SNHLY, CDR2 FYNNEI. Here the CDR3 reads CASSALAGYSYEQYF. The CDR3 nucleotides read TGTGCCAGCAGTGCTCTAGCGGGGTACTCCTACGAGCAGTACTTC.

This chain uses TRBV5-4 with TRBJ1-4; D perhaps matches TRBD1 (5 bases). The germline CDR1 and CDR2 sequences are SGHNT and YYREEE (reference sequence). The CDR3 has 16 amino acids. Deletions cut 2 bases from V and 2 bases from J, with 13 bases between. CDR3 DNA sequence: TGTGCCAGCAGCTTCTGGTGGGGGGGGACTAATGAAAAACTGTTTTTT. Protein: CASSFWWGGTNEKLFF.

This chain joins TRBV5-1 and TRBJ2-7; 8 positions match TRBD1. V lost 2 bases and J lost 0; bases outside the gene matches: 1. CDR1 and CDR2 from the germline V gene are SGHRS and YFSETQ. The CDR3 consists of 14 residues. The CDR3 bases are TGCGCCAGCAGCTTCGGGACAGGCTCCTACGAGCAGTACTTC. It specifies CASSFGTGSYEQYF.

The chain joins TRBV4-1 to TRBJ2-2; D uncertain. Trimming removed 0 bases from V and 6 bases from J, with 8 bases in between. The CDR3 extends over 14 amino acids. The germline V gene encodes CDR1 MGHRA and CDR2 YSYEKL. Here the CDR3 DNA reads TGCGCCAGCAGCCAAGAACCTTATGCCGGGGAGCTGTTTTTT. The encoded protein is CASSQEPYAGELFF.